These 17 T cell receptor beta chains share one sample of origin, sequenced in a study of T cells after yellow fever vaccination. Each CDR3 protein gets one entry after TCRdb re-called the 5' RACE reads with MiXCR. This table has around 180,000 distinct CDR3 sequences, approximately 6.2% appearing once. The sequences come from CD4+ T cells sorted from PBMCs, collected on the day of the first yellow fever vaccination. Receptor source: a young man who received the YFV17D yellow fever vaccine.

The J gene is TRBJ2-2, the V gene TRBV15; tentatively, D is TRBD2 (7 bases). The CDR3 is 18 amino acids. CDR1 and CDR2 (germline): LNHNV, YYDKDF (reference sequence). Trimming pared 5 bases from V and 2 bases from J, leaving 21 bases between. CDR3 protein: CATSSNLGGRLNTGELFF. In DNA, the CDR3 is TGTGCCACCAGCTCGAATTTGGGGGGGCGACTTAACACCGGGGAGCTGTTTTTT. The entire variable domain, with the rest obtained from reference TRBV15 and TRBJ2-2, is as follows: DAMVIQNPRYQVTQFGKPVTLSCSQTLNHNVMYWYQQKSSQAPKLLFHYYDKDFNNEADTPDNFQSRRPNTSFCFLDIRSPGLGDTAMYLCATSSNLGGRLNTGELFFGEGSRLTVL.

This clonotype was seen a handful of times. This sequence joins TRBV19 and TRBJ2-2; D is ambiguous. Per the germline V gene, CDR1 is LNHDA and CDR2 is SQIVND (reference sequence). Trimming cost V 7 bases and J 2 bases, with 14 bases left between them. The CDR3 has 15 amino acids. CDR3 sequence: CASTPAAANTGELFF. The CDR3 nucleotides are TGTGCCAGTACCCCTGCCGCCGCCAACACCGGGGAGCTGTTTTTT. Full variable domain (remainder filled in from reference TRBV19 and TRBJ2-2): DGGITQSPKYLFRKEGQNVTLSCEQNLNHDAMYWYRQDPGQGLRLIYYSQIVNDFQKGDIAEGYSVSREKKESFPLTVTSAQKNPTAFYLCASTPAAANTGELFFGEGSRLTVL.

This rearrangement joins TRBV3-1 to TRBJ1-1; D not certain. Germline V gives CDR1 LGHDT, CDR2 YNNKEL (reference sequence). Trimming pared 5 bases from V and 5 bases from J, leaving 15 bases between. The CDR3 has 14 amino acids. The CDR3 sequence: CASSERYRGTEAFF. CDR3 bases: TGTGCCAGCAGCGAAAGGTACCGAGGAACTGAAGCTTTCTTT.

This clonotype turned up a few times. The chain joins TRBV12-3 or TRBV12-4 to TRBJ1-6; perhaps TRBD1 as D (5 bases). The CDR3 has 14 residues. The germline V and J ends were trimmed by 6 bases and 12 bases, with 18 bases remaining between them. CDR3 DNA sequence: TGTGCCAGCAGCCCACAAGACAGTGGAGTACCCCTCCACTTT. Its protein product is CASSPQDSGVPLHF.

At least ten counts were recorded for this clonotype. The chain carries TRBV4-1 and TRBJ2-3; maybe TRBD2 (6 bases). Germline V CDR1 and CDR2: MGHRA, YSYEKL. Trimming removed 1 base from V and 6 bases from J, with 11 bases in between. The CDR3 runs 14 residues. The CDR3 protein is CASSQGTILDTQYF. The DNA of the CDR3 is TGCGCCAGCAGCCAAGGGACTATCTTGGATACGCAGTATTTT.

Only a few counts were recorded for this clonotype. This sequence joins TRBV5-4 and TRBJ2-7; 10 bases line up with TRBD1. The germline gives CDR1 SGHNT, CDR2 YYREEE (reference sequence). V dropped 3 bases and J dropped 3; count of bases not matched to a gene: 6. The CDR3 length is 15 residues. The CDR3 DNA reads as TGTGCCAGCAGCTCCAAGACAGGGGGCGGCTACGAGCAGTACTTC. It specifies CASSSKTGGGYEQYF.

This clonotype was observed many times. CDR3 DNA: TGTGCCAGCTCACCCTCTGATTCGACAGGAGCCGAGCAGTACTTC. This gives the protein CASSPSDSTGAEQYF. The chain has TRBV18 and TRBJ2-7; D is perhaps TRBD1 (6 bases). Germline V gene lookup returns CDR1 KGHSH and CDR2 LQKENI. V was clipped by 3 bases and J by 6 bases, with 18 bases between them. The CDR3 covers 15 residues.

Many counts were recorded for this clonotype. The chain combines TRBV7-7 with TRBJ2-3; possible D gene TRBD1, 6 bases. The germline CDR1 and CDR2 sequences are SSHAT and FNYEAQ (reference sequence). Trimming left V 1 base short and J 2 bases short, with 10 bases between. The CDR3 has 15 residues. The chain's CDR3 is CASSLGGHPTDTQYF. For the CDR3, the DNA is TGTGCCAGCAGCTTAGGGGGACACCCCACAGATACGCAGTATTTT.

This clonotype occurred a few times. V and J are TRBV6-5 and TRBJ2-7, with 7 bases fitting TRBD2. The CDR3 sequence is 14 residues long. From germline, CDR1 is MNHEY and CDR2 SVGAGI. Trimming cost V 6 bases and J 3 bases; bases outside gene matches: 8. CDR3 region: CASRGGVGGYEQYF. DNA of the CDR3: TGTGCCAGCAGGGGGGGGGTCGGGGGCTACGAGCAGTACTTC.

This clonotype was detected many times. This chain links TRBV5-8 with TRBJ2-3; 7 bases map to TRBD1. Trimming at V came to 4 bases and at J to 0 bases, leaving 8 bases not matched to a gene. There are 16 residues in the CDR3. Germline CDR1 SGHTS, CDR2 YDEGEE. The CDR3: CASSAYRGTSTDTQYF. The CDR3 nucleotides are TGTGCCAGCAGCGCCTACAGGGGCACTAGCACAGATACGCAGTATTTT.

The chain is built from TRBV5-1 and TRBJ2-3; D is possibly TRBD1 or TRBD2 (6 bases each). The CDR3 contains 16 residues. Germline-derived CDR1 and CDR2 are SGHRS and YFSETQ. V was pared by 4 bases and J by 4 bases, with 19 bases between. CDR3 DNA: TGCGCCAGCAGCCTTCCCGGTCTCGGGGGCCCAGATACGCAGTATTTT. Its translation: CASSLPGLGGPDTQYF.

This clonotype appeared a few times. The chain uses TRBV27 and TRBJ2-3, with TRBD2 identical over 8 bases. The V segment lost 6 bases and the J segment 4 bases; nucleotides outside the gene matches: 12. Germline loops: CDR1 MNHEY, CDR2 SMNVEV (reference sequence). CDR3 length: 16 amino acids. CDR3 sequence: CASSRLAGGVSDTQYF. CDR3 DNA: TGTGCCAGCAGCAGACTGGCGGGGGGAGTTTCAGATACGCAGTATTTT.

In its sample, this clonotype was seen many times. The chain employs TRBV7-3 and TRBJ2-7; the match to TRBD1 covers 9 bases. Trimming at V came to 3 bases and at J to 3 bases, leaving 6 bases not matched to a gene. The CDR3 covers 15 residues. The germline CDR1 and CDR2 sequences are SGHTA and FQGTGA. CDR3 amino acids: CASSLNPGQGYEQYF. The CDR3 DNA is TGTGCCAGCAGCTTGAATCCGGGACAGGGCTACGAGCAGTACTTC.

This clonotype was seen only a few times. This chain links TRBV6-5 with TRBJ1-2, with 10 nucleotides matching TRBD1. CDR3 length equals 16 residues. V dropped 2 bases and J dropped 2; count of bases not matched to a gene: 5. Germline lookup yields CDR1 MNHEY and CDR2 SVGAGI. The CDR3 region has the DNA TGTGCCAGCAGTTACGTCCCGGGACAGGGGAACTATGGCTACACCTTC. This encodes CASSYVPGQGNYGYTF.

This chain uses TRBV20-1 with TRBJ1-4; perhaps TRBD1 as D (6 bases). Germline-derived CDR1 and CDR2 are DFQATT and SNEGSKA (reference sequence). The CDR3 is made up of 16 amino acids. V gave up 3 bases and J gave up 0 bases, with 14 bases separating them. CDR3 sequence reads: CSASLQGDATNEKLFF. The CDR3 DNA reads as TGCAGTGCTAGCCTACAGGGTGATGCAACTAATGAAAAACTGTTTTTT.

This clonotype came up many times. This chain links TRBV5-1 with TRBJ2-1; D is unclear. Trimming pared 2 bases from V and 2 bases from J, leaving 8 bases between. Germline V gives CDR1 SGHRS, CDR2 YFSETQ. The CDR3 consists of 14 residues. CDR3 DNA sequence: TGCGCCAGCAGCTTAACAGAAGCCTACAATGAGCAGTTCTTC. Translating gives CASSLTEAYNEQFF. The full variable domain, in which reference TRBV5-1 and TRBJ2-1 provide the parts outside the CDR3, is KAGVTQTPRYLIKTRGQQVTLSCSPISGHRSVSWYQQTPGQGLQFLFEYFSETQRNKGNFPGRFSGRQFSNSRSEMNVSTLELGDSALYLCASSLTEAYNEQFFGPGTRLTVL.

This clonotype appeared many times. The V gene is TRBV29-1, the J gene TRBJ1-1; D unclear. There are 11 residues in the CDR3. V was shortened by 7 bases and J by 1 base, with 7 bases between the two germline ends. Germline loops: CDR1 SQVTM, CDR2 ANQGSEA. CDR3: CSGKWNTEAFF. The CDR3 DNA follows: TGCAGCGGGAAATGGAACACTGAAGCTTTCTTT.